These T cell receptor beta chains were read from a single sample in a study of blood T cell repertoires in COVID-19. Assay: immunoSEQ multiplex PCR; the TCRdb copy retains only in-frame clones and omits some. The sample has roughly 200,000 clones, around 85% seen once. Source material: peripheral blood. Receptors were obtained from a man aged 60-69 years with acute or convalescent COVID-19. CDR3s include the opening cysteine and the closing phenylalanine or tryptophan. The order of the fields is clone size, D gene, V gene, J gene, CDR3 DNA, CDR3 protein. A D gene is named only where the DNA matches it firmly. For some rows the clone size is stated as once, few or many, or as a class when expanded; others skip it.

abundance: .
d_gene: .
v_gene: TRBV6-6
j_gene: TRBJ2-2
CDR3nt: TGTGCCAGCAGTTACGGGACATCCGGATCGGGGGAGCTGTTTTTT
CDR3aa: CASSYGTSGSGELFF

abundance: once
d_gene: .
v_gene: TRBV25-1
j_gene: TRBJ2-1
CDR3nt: TGTGCCAGCAGTGGCCGGGACAACTCCTACAATGAGCAGTTCTTC
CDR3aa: CASSGRDNSYNEQFF

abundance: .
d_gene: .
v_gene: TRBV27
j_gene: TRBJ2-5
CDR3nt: TGTGCCAGCAGTCCAGACCTTGGGGGAGGAACAAAGACCCAGTACTTC
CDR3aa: CASSPDLGGGTKTQYF

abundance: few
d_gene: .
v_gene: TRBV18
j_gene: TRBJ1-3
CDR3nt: TGTGCCAGCTCACCAGACAGTCCAAACACCATATATTTT
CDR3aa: CASSPDSPNTIYF

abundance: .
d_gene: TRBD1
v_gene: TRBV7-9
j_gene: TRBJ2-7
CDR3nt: TGTGCCAGCAGCCTTAAGGTGGGACAGGGGGCCGGCGAGCAGTACTTC
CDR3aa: CASSLKVGQGAGEQYF

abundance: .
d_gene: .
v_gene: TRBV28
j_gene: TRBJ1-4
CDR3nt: TGTGCCAGCAGTCGACAGGCAACTAATGAAAAACTGTTTTTT
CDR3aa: CASSRQATNEKLFF

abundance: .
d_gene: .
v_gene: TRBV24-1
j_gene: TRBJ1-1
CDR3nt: TGTGCCACCAGGGGCCGACAGTCCACTGAAGCTTTCTTT
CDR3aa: CATRGRQSTEAFF

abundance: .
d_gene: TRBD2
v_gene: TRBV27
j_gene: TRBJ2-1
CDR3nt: TGTGCCAGCAGTCCGCAACCGGGACTAGCGGGATTAGAGCAGTTCTTC
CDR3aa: CASSPQPGLAGLEQFF

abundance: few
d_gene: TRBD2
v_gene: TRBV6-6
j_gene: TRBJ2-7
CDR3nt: TGTGCCAGCTCTCCCTCCAGCGGGACTAACTACGAGCAGTACTTC
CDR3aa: CASSPSSGTNYEQYF

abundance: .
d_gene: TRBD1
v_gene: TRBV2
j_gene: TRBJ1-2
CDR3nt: TGTGCCAGCGACCGACAGGGACTGGCTAACTATGGCTACACCTTC
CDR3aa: CASDRQGLANYGYTF

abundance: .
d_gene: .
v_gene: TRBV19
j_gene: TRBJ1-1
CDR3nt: TGTGCCAGTAGATCGGCCGGAGGGGCCACTGAAGCTTTCTTT
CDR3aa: CASRSAGGATEAFF

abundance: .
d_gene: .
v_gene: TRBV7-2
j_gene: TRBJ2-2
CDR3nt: TGTGCCAGCAGCTCGGGACTTAACACCGGGGAGCTGTTTTTT
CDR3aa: CASSSGLNTGELFF

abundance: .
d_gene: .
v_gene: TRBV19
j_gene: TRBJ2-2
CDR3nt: TGTGCCAGTAGTGGGGGGTTTTTAGCAGGGGAGCTGTTTTTT
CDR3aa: CASSGGFLAGELFF

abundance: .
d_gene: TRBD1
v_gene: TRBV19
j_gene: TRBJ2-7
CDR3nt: TGTGCCAGTAGTACTCTACAGGGGGCGAACTACGAGCAGTACTTC
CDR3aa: CASSTLQGANYEQYF

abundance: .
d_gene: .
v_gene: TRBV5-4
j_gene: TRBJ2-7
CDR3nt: TGTGCCAGCAGCCCCGGAAGGGGCCACTCCTACGAGCAGTACTTC
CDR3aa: CASSPGRGHSYEQYF